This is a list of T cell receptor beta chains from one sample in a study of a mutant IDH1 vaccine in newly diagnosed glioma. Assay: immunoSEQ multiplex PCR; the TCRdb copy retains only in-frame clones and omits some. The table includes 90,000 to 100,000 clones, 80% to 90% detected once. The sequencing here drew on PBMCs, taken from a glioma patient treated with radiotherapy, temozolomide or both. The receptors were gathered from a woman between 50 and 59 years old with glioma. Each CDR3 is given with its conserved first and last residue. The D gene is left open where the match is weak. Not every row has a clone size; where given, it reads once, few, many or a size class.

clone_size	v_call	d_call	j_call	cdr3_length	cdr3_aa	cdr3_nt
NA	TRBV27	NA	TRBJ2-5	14	CASSLGTGLGSQYF	TGTGCCAGCAGTTTAGGTACGGGCCTTGGGTCCCAGTACTTC
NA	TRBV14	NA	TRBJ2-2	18	CASSQTLGGGQGTGELFF	TGTGCCAGCAGCCAAACCCTCGGAGGGGGGCAGGGCACCGGGGAGCTGTTTTTT
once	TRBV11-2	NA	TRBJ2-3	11	CASSHTDTQYF	TGTGCCAGCAGCCACACAGATACGCAGTATTTT
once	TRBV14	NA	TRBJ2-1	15	CASSQDRNSYNEQFF	TGTGCCAGCAGCCAAGATCGAAACTCCTACAATGAGCAGTTCTTC
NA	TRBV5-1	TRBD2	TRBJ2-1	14	CASSLGGLAGESIF	TGCGCCAGCAGCTTGGGGGGACTAGCGGGAGAATCGATCTTC
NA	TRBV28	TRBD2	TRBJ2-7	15	CASRRLAGSSYEQYF	TGTGCCAGCAGGCGACTAGCGGGTAGCTCCTACGAGCAGTACTTC
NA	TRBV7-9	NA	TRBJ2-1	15	CASSPGATNYNEQFF	TGTGCCAGCAGCCCCGGAGCCACCAACTACAATGAGCAGTTCTTC
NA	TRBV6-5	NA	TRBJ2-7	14	CASSPSPGAYEQYF	TGTGCCAGCAGTCCCTCCCCAGGGGCCTACGAGCAGTACTTC
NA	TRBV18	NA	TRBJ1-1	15	CASSPDVRPGTEAFF	TGTGCCAGCTCACCAGACGTGCGGCCAGGCACTGAAGCTTTCTTT
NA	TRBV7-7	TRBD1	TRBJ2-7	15	CASSIGQGPSYEQYF	TGTGCTAGCAGCATAGGACAGGGCCCATCCTACGAGCAGTACTTC
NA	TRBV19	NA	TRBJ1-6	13	CASSSFNNSPLHF	TGTGCCAGTAGTAGTTTTAATAATTCACCCCTCCACTTT
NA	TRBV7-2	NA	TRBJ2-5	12	CASSPHQETQYF	TGTGCCAGCAGCCCTCACCAAGAGACCCAGTACTTC
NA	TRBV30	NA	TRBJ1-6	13	CAWTSTGNSPLHF	TGTGCCTGGACCTCGACGGGTAATTCACCCCTCCACTTT
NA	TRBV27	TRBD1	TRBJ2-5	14	CASNDRARPETQYF	TGTGCCAGCAATGACAGGGCCAGACCAGAGACCCAGTACTTC
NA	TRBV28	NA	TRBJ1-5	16	CASSLPDWGGNQPQHF	TGTGCCAGCAGTCTTCCCGACTGGGGAGGCAATCAGCCCCAGCATTTT
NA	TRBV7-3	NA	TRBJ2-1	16	CASSSMGDLLRNEQFF	TGTGCCAGCAGCTCCATGGGTGACCTGCTTAGGAATGAGCAGTTCTTC
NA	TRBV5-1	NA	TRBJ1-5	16	CASRPTAGIGNQPQHF	TGCGCCAGCAGGCCTACCGCGGGGATAGGCAATCAGCCCCAGCATTTT
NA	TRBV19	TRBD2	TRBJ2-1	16	CASSLGAGGFYNEQFF	TGTGCCAGTAGTCTAGGAGCGGGAGGTTTTTACAATGAGCAGTTCTTC
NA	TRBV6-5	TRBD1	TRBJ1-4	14	CASSWDSLREKLFF	TGTGCCAGCAGTTGGGACAGCCTTAGGGAAAAACTGTTTTTT
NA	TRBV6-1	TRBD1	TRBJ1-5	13	CASIRGIGQPQHF	TGTGCCAGCATCAGGGGGATCGGACAGCCCCAGCATTTT
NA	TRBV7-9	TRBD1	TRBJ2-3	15	CASSSRDRSPDTQYF	TGTGCCAGCAGCTCCAGGGACAGGTCTCCAGATACGCAGTATTTT
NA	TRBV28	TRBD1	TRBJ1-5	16	CASSLLGQGDAQPQHF	TGTGCCAGCAGTTTATTAGGACAGGGGGATGCTCAGCCCCAGCATTTT
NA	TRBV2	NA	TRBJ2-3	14	CASSDSSSVDTQYF	TGTGCCAGCAGTGACAGCTCCTCTGTAGATACGCAGTATTTT
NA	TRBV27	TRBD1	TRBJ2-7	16	CASSQALTGATYEQYF	TGTGCCAGCAGTCAAGCTTTGACAGGGGCGACCTACGAGCAGTACTTC
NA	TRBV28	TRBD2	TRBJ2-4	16	CASTKPGLAAKNIQYF	TGTGCCAGCACAAAGCCGGGACTAGCGGCCAAAAACATTCAGTACTTC
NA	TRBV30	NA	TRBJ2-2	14	CAWSVLENTGELFF	TGTGCCTGGAGTGTACTCGAGAACACCGGGGAGCTGTTTTTT
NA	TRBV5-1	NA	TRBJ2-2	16	CASKSLGARHTGELFF	TGCGCCAGCAAGTCGCTCGGGGCACGGCACACCGGGGAGCTGTTTTTT
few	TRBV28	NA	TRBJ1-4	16	CASSFQGGPTNEKLFF	TGTGCCAGCAGTTTCCAGGGTGGGCCAACTAATGAAAAACTGTTTTTT
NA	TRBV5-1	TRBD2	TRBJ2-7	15	CASSLEVAGSYEQYF	TGCGCCAGCAGCTTGGAGGTAGCGGGTTCCTACGAGCAGTACTTC
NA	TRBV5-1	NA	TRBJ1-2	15	CASSPQQGRLYGYTF	TGCGCCAGCAGCCCTCAGCAGGGTCGCCTCTATGGCTACACCTTC
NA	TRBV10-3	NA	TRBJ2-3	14	CAISDDSSNQPQYF	TGTGCCATCAGCGACGACAGTAGCAATCAGCCCCAGTATTTT
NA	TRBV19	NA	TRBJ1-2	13	CASSIDYGGGYTF	TGTGCCAGTAGTATAGATTACGGAGGCGGCTACACCTTC
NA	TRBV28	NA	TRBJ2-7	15	CASSLWTDSSSEQYF	TGTGCCAGCAGTTTATGGACCGACTCGTCTTCCGAGCAGTACTTC
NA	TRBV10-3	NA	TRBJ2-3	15	CAISESLATTDTQYF	TGTGCCATCAGTGAGTCGTTGGCTACCACAGATACGCAGTATTTT
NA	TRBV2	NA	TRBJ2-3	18	CASNLQGGSLPGTDTQYF	TGTGCCAGCAACCTACAGGGAGGATCCCTCCCTGGCACAGATACGCAGTATTTT
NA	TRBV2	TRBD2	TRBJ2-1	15	CASTPGLAGPNEQFF	TGTGCCAGCACTCCGGGACTAGCGGGCCCCAATGAGCAGTTCTTC
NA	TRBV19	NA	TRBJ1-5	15	CASSMTVYSNQPQHF	TGTGCCAGTAGTATGACAGTTTATAGCAATCAGCCCCAGCATTTT
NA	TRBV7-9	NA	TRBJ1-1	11	CASSSVPEAFF	TGTGCCAGCAGCTCAGTCCCTGAAGCTTTCTTT
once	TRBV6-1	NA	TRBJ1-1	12	CASRRMGAEAFF	TGTGCCAGCAGGCGGATGGGGGCTGAAGCTTTCTTT
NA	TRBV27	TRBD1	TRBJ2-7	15	CASSLRGQGKPEQYF	TGTGCCAGCAGTTTGAGGGGACAGGGCAAACCCGAGCAGTACTTC
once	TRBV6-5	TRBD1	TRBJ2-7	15	CASSLRDRGSYEQYF	TGTGCCAGCAGTTTACGGGACAGGGGCTCCTACGAGCAGTACTTC
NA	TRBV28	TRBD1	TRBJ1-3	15	CASSFPRTGGNTIYF	TGTGCCAGCAGTTTTCCTCGGACAGGTGGAAACACCATATATTTT